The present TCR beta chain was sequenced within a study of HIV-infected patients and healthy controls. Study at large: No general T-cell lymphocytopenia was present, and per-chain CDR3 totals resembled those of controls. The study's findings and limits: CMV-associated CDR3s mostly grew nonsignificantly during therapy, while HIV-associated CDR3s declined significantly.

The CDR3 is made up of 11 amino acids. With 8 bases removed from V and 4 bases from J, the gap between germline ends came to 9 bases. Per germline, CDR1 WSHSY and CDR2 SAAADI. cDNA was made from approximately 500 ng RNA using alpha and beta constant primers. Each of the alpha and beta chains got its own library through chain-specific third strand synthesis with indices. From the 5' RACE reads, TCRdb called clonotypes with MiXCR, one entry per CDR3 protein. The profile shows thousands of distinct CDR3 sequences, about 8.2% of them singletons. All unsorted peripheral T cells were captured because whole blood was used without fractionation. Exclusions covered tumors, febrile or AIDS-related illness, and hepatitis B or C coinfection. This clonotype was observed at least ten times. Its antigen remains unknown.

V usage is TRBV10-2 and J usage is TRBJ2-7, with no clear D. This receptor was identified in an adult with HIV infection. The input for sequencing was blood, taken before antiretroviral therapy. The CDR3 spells CASPTSYEQYV. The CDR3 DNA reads TGCGCCAGCCCGACCAGTTACGAGCAGTACGTC.